Each of the 21 T cell receptor beta chains below was sequenced from the same sample in a study of CD8 T cells in Susac syndrome. The RNA input was roughly 0.45 to 1 ug, and it was reverse transcribed with random hexamers. TCRdb itself ran the immunoSEQ multiplex PCR reads through MiXCR, one entry per CDR3 protein. Counted here are some 150,000 distinct CDR3 sequences, 90% to 95% occurring once; the ten biggest clones make up roughly 0.2%. Sample: CD8+ T cells from PBMCs. All receptors come from a human donor with multiple sclerosis.

The gene calls are TRBV9 and TRBJ2-2; 7 positions match TRBD2. CDR1 is SGDLS, CDR2 YYNGEE, per germline. CDR3 length: 15 amino acids. V was pared by 0 bases and J by 4 bases, with 3 bases of the junction left unmatched. As DNA, the CDR3 is TGTGCCAGCAGCGTAGGAGCGGGGAGCACCGGGGAGCTGTTTTTT. It codes for CASSVGAGSTGELFF.

The CDR3 loop is CASSQTQGVKEKLFF. The CDR3 nucleotides read TGCGCCAGCAGCCAAACACAGGGGGTGAAGGAAAAACTGTTTTTT. V is TRBV4-3 and J is TRBJ1-4; 8 bases map to TRBD1. The V gene's germline CDR1 is LGHNA and CDR2 YSLEER. With V trimmed by 2 bases and J by 8 bases, 7 bases remained unmatched. The CDR3 loop spans 15 amino acids.

The gene calls are TRBV30 and TRBJ1-2; possible D gene TRBD1, 5 bases. Trimming cost V 5 bases and J 4 bases, with 17 bases left between them. The CDR3 is made up of 14 amino acids. CDR1 and CDR2 (germline): GTSNPN, SVGIG (reference sequence). Here the CDR3 reads CAWHEEDRRYGYTF. Here the CDR3 DNA reads TGTGCCTGGCATGAGGAAGACAGACGCTATGGCTACACCTTC.

In its sample, this clonotype is medium-sized. The chain combines TRBV7-6 with TRBJ2-7, with D possibly being TRBD1 or TRBD2 (5 bases each). Trimming pared 5 bases from V and 3 bases from J, leaving 11 bases between. Germline assignment: CDR1 SGHVS and CDR2 FNYEAQ. This CDR3 region has 13 residues. CDR3 in amino acids: CASSPGPNYEQYF. CDR3 sequence (DNA): TGTGCCAGCAGCCCGGGGCCCAACTACGAGCAGTACTTC.

This clonotype was picked up one time. This rearrangement joins TRBV19 to TRBJ2-1; no reliable D call. CDR1 LNHDA and CDR2 SQIVND come from the germline V gene (reference sequence). Trimming left V 5 bases short and J 9 bases short, with 14 bases between. This CDR3 has 13 residues. The CDR3 nucleotides read TGTGCCAGTAGTCCCGACCTGGTTGGTGAGCAGTTCTTC. Its protein product is CASSPDLVGEQFF.

The chain carries TRBV5-1 and TRBJ1-2, with D maybe TRBD1 (5 bases). The CDR3 runs to 16 residues. Deletions cut 0 bases from V and 2 bases from J, with 14 bases between. Looked up from germline, CDR1 is SGHRS and CDR2 is YFSETQ. The CDR3 DNA sequence: TGCGCCAGCAGCTTGGGGAGTCCAGGGAGAAACTATGGCTACACCTTC. As protein: CASSLGSPGRNYGYTF.

The genes are TRBV27 and TRBJ1-1; D possibly corresponds to TRBD1 (5 bases). CDR1 is MNHEY, CDR2 SMNVEV, per germline (reference sequence). The length of the CDR3 is 16 residues. The V end was cut by 5 bases, the J end by 4 bases, with 20 bases between. CDR3 residues: CASSALDSVGGTEAFF. CDR3 DNA: TGTGCCAGCAGTGCACTTGACAGCGTCGGGGGCACTGAAGCTTTCTTT.

The rearrangement uses TRBV9 and TRBJ2-3, with 7 positions matching TRBD1. CDR3 length equals 15 residues. The junction had 8 bases not matched to a gene; V was cut back by 2 bases and J by 5 bases. CDR1 and CDR2 from the germline V gene are SGDLS and YYNGEE. CDR3 residues: CASSVKVQGRDTQYF. For the CDR3, the DNA is TGTGCCAGCAGCGTGAAAGTACAGGGGCGAGATACGCAGTATTTT.

V gene TRBV15 combines with J gene TRBJ2-1; D assignment may be TRBD1 or TRBD2 (6 bases each). The CDR3 runs to 16 residues. Per the germline V gene, CDR1 is LNHNV and CDR2 is YYDKDF (reference sequence). V was pared by 0 bases and J by 4 bases, with 13 bases between. The CDR3 bases are TGTGCCACCAGCAGAGAGGGGGGCAGGGGTTACAATGAGCAGTTCTTC. Protein product: CATSREGGRGYNEQFF.

The chain is built from TRBV4-2 and TRBJ2-7; 7 nucleotides align to TRBD1. The CDR3 spans 15 residues. Germline V gene lookup returns CDR1 LGHNA and CDR2 YNFKEQ. Trimming removed 4 bases from V and 2 bases from J; junction bases left unmatched: 8. In DNA, the CDR3 is TGTGCCAGCAGCCCGACAGGGCTCCAAACCTACGAGCAGTACTTC. Protein sequence: CASSPTGLQTYEQYF.

The J gene is TRBJ2-1, the V gene TRBV4-3; 12 positions agree with TRBD2. Germline V lookup: CDR1 LGHNA, CDR2 YSLEER. This CDR3 contains 16 residues. The V gene end was trimmed by 1 base and the J gene end by 4 bases; junction bases not matched to a gene: 2. The CDR3 nucleotides read TGCGCCAGCAGCCAAGGACTAGCGGGAGTTTACAATGAGCAGTTCTTC. It translates to CASSQGLAGVYNEQFF.

This clonotype has only a few counts. The chain couples TRBV28 to TRBJ2-5; 7 nucleotides match TRBD1. From germline, CDR1 is MDHEN and CDR2 SYDVKM. V dropped 3 bases and J dropped 4; count of bases not matched to a gene: 5. The CDR3 extends over 14 amino acids. The CDR3, as DNA: TGTGCCAGCAGTTTGACCAGGGGGTTAGAGACCCAGTACTTC. Its protein is CASSLTRGLETQYF.

The rearrangement links TRBV14 to TRBJ2-1, with D hard to call. Trimming removed 1 base from V and 5 bases from J, with 12 bases in between. From germline, CDR1 is SGHDN and CDR2 FVKESK. The CDR3 extends over 15 amino acids. In DNA form, the CDR3 reads TGTGCCAGCAGCCAAGCTTGGCAAACTCACAATGAGCAGTTCTTC. Translation gives CASSQAWQTHNEQFF.

The CDR3 loop is CASSDRQSSYEQYF. CDR3 in DNA: TGTGCCAGCAGCGATCGACAGAGCTCCTACGAGCAGTACTTC. This chain connects TRBV7-2 to TRBJ2-7; maybe TRBD1 (5 bases). Between the trimmed V and J ends, which lost 5 bases and 0 bases, there was a span of 11 bases. CDR3 length: 14 residues. CDR1 and CDR2 from the germline V gene are SGHTA and FQGNSA.

The rearrangement links TRBV9 to TRBJ1-1; D is unresolved. The CDR3 is made up of 12 amino acids. Germline loops: CDR1 SGDLS, CDR2 YYNGEE. Trimming stripped 3 bases from V and 2 bases from J, with 5 bases between. Here the CDR3 DNA reads TGTGCCAGCAGCGAACTAAACACTGAAGCTTTCTTT. It translates to CASSELNTEAFF. The full variable domain, with the rest looked up from reference TRBV9 and TRBJ1-1, is DSGVTQTPKHLITATGQRVTLRCSPRSGDLSVYWYQQSLDQGLQFLIQYYNGEERAKGNILERFSAQQFPDLHSELNLSSLELGDSALYFCASSELNTEAFFGQGTRLTVV.

The count of this clonotype is one. V usage is TRBV30 and J usage is TRBJ1-2; 9 positions agree with TRBD1. V was clipped by 4 bases and J by 7 bases; unmatched bases: 13. Germline assignment: CDR1 GTSNPN and CDR2 SVGIG (reference sequence). The length of the CDR3 is 15 residues. The CDR3 sequence is CAWMAPEQGASGYTF. In DNA form, the CDR3 reads TGTGCCTGGATGGCCCCCGAACAGGGGGCTTCTGGCTACACCTTC.

The chain is built from TRBV20-1 and TRBJ2-7; no clear D gene. The CDR3 is made up of 15 amino acids. Germline V gives CDR1 DFQATT, CDR2 SNEGSKA (reference sequence). V was pared by 0 bases and J by 1 base, with 13 bases between. The CDR3 sequence: CSARDHRGSSYEQYF. CDR3 nucleotides: TGCAGTGCTAGAGATCATCGCGGATCTTCCTACGAGCAGTACTTC.

This chain uses TRBV13 with TRBJ2-5; 7 bases are shared with TRBD2. The V and J ends lost 2 bases and 1 base, in that order; junction bases with no gene match: 4. The CDR3 is 15 amino acids. The V gene's germline CDR1 is PRHDT and CDR2 FYEKMQ (reference sequence). DNA for the CDR3: TGTGCCAGCAGCTTATGGGCTAGCGGCCAAGAGACCCAGTACTTC. The encoded protein is CASSLWASGQETQYF.

This chain uses TRBV12-3 or TRBV12-4 with TRBJ2-5; D not certain. The V and J ends lost 7 bases and 5 bases respectively, with 11 bases between them. The CDR3 covers 12 residues. This CDR3 is CASTWTVETQYF. The CDR3 DNA follows: TGTGCCAGCACCTGGACGGTGGAGACCCAGTACTTC.

This chain links TRBV23-1 with TRBJ1-5; possible D gene TRBD1, 5 bases. TRBV23-1 is reported as an ORF; its role is uncertain. Trimming left V 0 bases short and J 4 bases short, with 13 bases between. This CDR3 is 16 amino acids long. DNA for the CDR3: TGCGCCAGCAGTCAATCAGGCGTTCAGGGTAATCAGCCCCAGCATTTT. Translated, it gives CASSQSGVQGNQPQHF.

V gene TRBV27 combines with J gene TRBJ2-1; 8 nucleotides align to TRBD1. With V trimmed by 2 bases and J by 10 bases, 4 bases remained unmatched. The CDR3 totals 13 residues. Germline loops: CDR1 MNHEY, CDR2 SMNVEV (reference sequence). The CDR3 bases are TGTGCCAGCAGTTTAGGACAGGGTCGCGAGCAGTTCTTC. Its protein product is CASSLGQGREQFF.